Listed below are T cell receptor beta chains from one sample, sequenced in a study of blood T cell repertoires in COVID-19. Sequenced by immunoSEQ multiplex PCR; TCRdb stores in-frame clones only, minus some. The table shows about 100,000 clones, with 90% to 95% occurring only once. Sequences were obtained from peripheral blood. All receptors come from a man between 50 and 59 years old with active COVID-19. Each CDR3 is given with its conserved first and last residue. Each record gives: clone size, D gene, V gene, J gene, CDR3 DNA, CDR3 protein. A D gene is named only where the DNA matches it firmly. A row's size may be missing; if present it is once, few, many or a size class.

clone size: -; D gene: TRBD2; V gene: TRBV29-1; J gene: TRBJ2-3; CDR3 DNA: TGCAGCGGACGATTAGGAGCGGGGGCAAGCACAGATACGCAGTATTTT; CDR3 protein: CSGRLGAGASTDTQYF
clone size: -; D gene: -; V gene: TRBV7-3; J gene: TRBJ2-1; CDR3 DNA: TGTGCCAGCAGCCCCGCAGGTTGGGACAATGAGCAGTTCTTC; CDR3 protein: CASSPAGWDNEQFF
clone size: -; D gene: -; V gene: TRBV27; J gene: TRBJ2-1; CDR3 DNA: TGTGCCAGCAAGGCAGGGCTGAAGTCCTACAATGAGCAGTTCTTC; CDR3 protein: CASKAGLKSYNEQFF
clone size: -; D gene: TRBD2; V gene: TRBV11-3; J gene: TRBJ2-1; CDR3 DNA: TGTGCCAGCAGCCTCCGGACTAGCGGGAAACACAATGAGCAGTTCTTC; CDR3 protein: CASSLRTSGKHNEQFF
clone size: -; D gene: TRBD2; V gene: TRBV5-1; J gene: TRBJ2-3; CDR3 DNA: TGCGCCAGCAGCCTTGGAGGGACTAGCGTGTTAGATACGCAGTATTTT; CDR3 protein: CASSLGGTSVLDTQYF
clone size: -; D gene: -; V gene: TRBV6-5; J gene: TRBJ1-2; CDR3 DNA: TGTGCCAGCAGCCTCGGGACTTCGGTCAGCGGCTACACCTTC; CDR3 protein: CASSLGTSVSGYTF
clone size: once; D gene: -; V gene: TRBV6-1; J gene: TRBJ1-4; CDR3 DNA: TGTGCCAGCAGTGATTTAGAGGGCAGGGGTAGTGAAAAACTGTTTTTT; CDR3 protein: CASSDLEGRGSEKLFF
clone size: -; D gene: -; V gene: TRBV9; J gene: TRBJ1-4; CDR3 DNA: TGTGCCAGCAGCGTCATAACAGGGCCCAGGGAAGAAAAACTGTTTTTT; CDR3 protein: CASSVITGPREEKLFF
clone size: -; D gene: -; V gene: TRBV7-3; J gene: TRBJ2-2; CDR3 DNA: TGTGCCAGCAGCTTAACTAGCCTTGACACCGGGGAGCTGTTTTTT; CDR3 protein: CASSLTSLDTGELFF
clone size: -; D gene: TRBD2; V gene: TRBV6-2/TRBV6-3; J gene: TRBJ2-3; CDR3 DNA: TGTGCCAGCAGTTACAGACCGGGACTAGCCGTAGATACGCAGTATTTT; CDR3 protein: CASSYRPGLAVDTQYF
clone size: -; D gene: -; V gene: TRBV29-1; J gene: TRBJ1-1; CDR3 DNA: TGCAGCGTTGAGGGGGGCACTGAAGCTTTCTTT; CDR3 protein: CSVEGGTEAFF
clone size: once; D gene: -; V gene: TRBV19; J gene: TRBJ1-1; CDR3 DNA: TGTGCCAGTAGGGGGGGAACCGGGTTACGGCACACTGAAGCTTTCTTT; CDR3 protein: CASRGGTGLRHTEAFF
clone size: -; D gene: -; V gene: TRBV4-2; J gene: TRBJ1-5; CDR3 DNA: TGTGCCAGCAGCCGAGAGGGGGGTACCGGAGCTCAGCCCCAGCATTTT; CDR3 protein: CASSREGGTGAQPQHF
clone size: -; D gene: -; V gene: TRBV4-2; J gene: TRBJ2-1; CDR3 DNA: TGTGCCAGCAGCCGCGGGTCCTCCTACAATGAGCAGTTCTTC; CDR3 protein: CASSRGSSYNEQFF
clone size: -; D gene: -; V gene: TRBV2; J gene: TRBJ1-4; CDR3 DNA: TGTGCCACGGCGGCGGTGGATGAAAAACTGTTTTTT; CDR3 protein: CATAAVDEKLFF
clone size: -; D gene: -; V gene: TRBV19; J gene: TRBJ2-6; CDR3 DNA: TGTGCCAGTAGTACCTTTTATAGTCGTTCTGGGGCCAACGTCCTGACTTTC; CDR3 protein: CASSTFYSRSGANVLTF
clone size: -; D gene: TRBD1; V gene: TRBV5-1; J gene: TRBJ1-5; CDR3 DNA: TGCGCCAGCAGAAGGGACAGGGAATCTCAGCCCCAGCATTTT; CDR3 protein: CASRRDRESQPQHF
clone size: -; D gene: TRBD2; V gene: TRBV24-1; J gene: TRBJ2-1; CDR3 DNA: TGTGCCACCAGTGATTTTATCACTAGCGGGAGGAAATACAATGAGCAGTTCTTC; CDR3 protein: CATSDFITSGRKYNEQFF
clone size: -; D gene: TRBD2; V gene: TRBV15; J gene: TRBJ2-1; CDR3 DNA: TGTGCCACCAGCAGAGACGCACTAGCGGGAGTGGGGGATGAGCAGTTCTTC; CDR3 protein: CATSRDALAGVGDEQFF
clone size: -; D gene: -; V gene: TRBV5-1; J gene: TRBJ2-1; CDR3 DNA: TGCGCCAGCAGCTTGCCCGACGGGACTCTGGGCCTCAATGAGCAGTTCTTC; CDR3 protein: CASSLPDGTLGLNEQFF
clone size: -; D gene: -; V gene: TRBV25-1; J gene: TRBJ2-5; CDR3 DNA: TGTGCCAGCAGCAAGACAGCTACCCAAGAGACCCAGTACTTC; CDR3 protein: CASSKTATQETQYF
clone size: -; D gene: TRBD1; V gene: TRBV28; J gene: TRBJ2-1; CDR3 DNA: TGTGCCAGCAGTTTACTCCCGGGACAGGGAGGAAATGAGCAGTTCTTC; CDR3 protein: CASSLLPGQGGNEQFF
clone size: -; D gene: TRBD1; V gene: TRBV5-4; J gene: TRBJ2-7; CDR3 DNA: TGTGCCAGCAGCCCAAAGACAGGGTTCAACGAGCAGTACTTC; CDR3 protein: CASSPKTGFNEQYF
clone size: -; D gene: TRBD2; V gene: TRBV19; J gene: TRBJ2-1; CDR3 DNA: TGTGCCAGTAGTATCCGAAGCCCCCACCTCGGGGGGGACCTGATTACGCAGTTCTTC; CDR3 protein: CASSIRSPHLGGDLITQFF
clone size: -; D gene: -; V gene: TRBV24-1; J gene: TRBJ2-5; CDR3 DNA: TGTGCCACCAGTGACACTACAGGGTTCAAAGAGACCCAGTACTTC; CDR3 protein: CATSDTTGFKETQYF
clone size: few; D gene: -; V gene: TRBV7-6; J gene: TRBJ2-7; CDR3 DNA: TGTGCCAGCAGCTTAGCGGGGGGTACAGCCGAGCAGTACTTC; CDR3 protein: CASSLAGGTAEQYF
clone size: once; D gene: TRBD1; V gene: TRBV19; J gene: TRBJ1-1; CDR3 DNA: TGTGCCATACACCCGACAGGGGGCACTGAAGCTTTCTTT; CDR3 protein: CAIHPTGGTEAFF
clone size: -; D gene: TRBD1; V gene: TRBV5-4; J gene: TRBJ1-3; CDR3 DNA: TGTGCCAGCAGTGGACAGGGGGCTGGAAACACCATATATTTT; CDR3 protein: CASSGQGAGNTIYF
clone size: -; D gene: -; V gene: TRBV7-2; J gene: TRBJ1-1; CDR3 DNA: TGTGCCAGCAGCTTAGGGCCGTTGGGCAGGGCAACTGAAGCTTTCTTT; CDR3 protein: CASSLGPLGRATEAFF
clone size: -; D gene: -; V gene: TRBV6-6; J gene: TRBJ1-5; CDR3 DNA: TGTGCCAGCAGTTACTCGATTTGGCAGGGCAATCAGCCCCAGCATTTT; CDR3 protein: CASSYSIWQGNQPQHF
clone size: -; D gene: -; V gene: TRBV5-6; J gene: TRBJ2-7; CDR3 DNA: TGTGCCAGCAACCCGGCGGCGGGGAGCTCCTACGAGCAGTACTTC; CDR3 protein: CASNPAAGSSYEQYF
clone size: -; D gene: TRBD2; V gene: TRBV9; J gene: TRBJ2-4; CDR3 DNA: TGTGCCAGCAGCGTAGCTAGCGGTTTCACCAAAAACATTCAGTACTTC; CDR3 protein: CASSVASGFTKNIQYF
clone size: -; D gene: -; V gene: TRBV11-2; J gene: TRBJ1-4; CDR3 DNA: TGTGCCAGCAGCTTTCTTCATGAAAAACTGTTTTTT; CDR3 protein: CASSFLHEKLFF
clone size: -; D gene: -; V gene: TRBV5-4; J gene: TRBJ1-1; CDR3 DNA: TGTGCCAGCAGCTTAAACAGGGAAGGCACTGAAGCTTTCTTT; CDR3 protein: CASSLNREGTEAFF
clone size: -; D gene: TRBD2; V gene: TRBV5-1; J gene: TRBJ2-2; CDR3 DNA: TGCGCCAGCAGCTGGCGGGAGTTCGGCACCGGGGAGCTGTTTTTT; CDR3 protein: CASSWREFGTGELFF
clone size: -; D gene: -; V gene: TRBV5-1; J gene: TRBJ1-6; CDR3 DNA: TGCGCCAGCAGCTTGAGGACTACTACTAATTCACCCCTCCACTTT; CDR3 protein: CASSLRTTTNSPLHF
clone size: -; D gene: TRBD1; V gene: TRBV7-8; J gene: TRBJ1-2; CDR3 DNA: TGTGCCAGCAGCAGGCGGGACAGGGAGAATGGCTACACCTTC; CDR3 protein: CASSRRDRENGYTF
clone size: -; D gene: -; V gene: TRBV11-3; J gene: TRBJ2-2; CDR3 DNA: TGTGCCAGCAGCAGCAGGGAGGCCGGGGAGCTGTTTTTT; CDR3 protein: CASSSREAGELFF
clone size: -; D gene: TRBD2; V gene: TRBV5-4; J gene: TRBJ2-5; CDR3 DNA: TGTGCCAGCAGCAACGGACTAGCGGGGGCGGGGGAGACCCAGTACTTC; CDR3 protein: CASSNGLAGAGETQYF
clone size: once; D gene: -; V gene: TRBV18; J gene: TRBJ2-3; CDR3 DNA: TGTGCCAGCTCACCACGTTCGCGGCCATACACAGATACGCAGTATTTT; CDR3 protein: CASSPRSRPYTDTQYF
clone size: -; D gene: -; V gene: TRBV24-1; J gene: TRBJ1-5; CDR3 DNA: TGTGCCACCAGTGCCCGGGGGGCAAGCAATCAGCCCCAGCATTTT; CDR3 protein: CATSARGASNQPQHF
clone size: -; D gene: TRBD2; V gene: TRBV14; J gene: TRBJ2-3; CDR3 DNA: TGTGCCAGCAGCCATATGACTAGCGTCAATGGGGATACGCAGTATTTT; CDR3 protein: CASSHMTSVNGDTQYF
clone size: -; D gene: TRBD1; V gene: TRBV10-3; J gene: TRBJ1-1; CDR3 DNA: TGTGCCACCCGGGAGGGGACAGGGGTTTTCCTACGTGAAGCTTTCTTT; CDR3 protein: CATREGTGVFLREAFF
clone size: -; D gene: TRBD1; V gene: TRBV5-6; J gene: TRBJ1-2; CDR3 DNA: TGTGCCAGCACCCGGGACAGGGGGCTTAGGTGGGATGGCTACACCTTC; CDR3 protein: CASTRDRGLRWDGYTF
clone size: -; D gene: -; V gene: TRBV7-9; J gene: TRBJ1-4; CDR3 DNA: TGTGCCAGCAGCTCGATGTGGGGCGCCCCCTCTGAAAAACTGTTTTTT; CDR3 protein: CASSSMWGAPSEKLFF
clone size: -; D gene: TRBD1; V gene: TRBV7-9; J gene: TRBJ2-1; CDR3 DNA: TGTGCCAGCAGCTTAAAGGGACAGGGGGCGAGTGAGCAGTTCTTC; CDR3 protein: CASSLKGQGASEQFF
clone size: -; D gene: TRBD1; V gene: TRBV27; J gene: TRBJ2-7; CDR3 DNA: TGTGCCAGCTCATTTAAGGGGGGACAGGGTGGCTCCTACGAGCAGTACTTC; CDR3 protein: CASSFKGGQGGSYEQYF
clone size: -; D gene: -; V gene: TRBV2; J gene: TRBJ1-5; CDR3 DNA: TGTGCCAGCAGGAGGGAATATAGCAATCAGCCCCAGCATTTT; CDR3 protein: CASRREYSNQPQHF
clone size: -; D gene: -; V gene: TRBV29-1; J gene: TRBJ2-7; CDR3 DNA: TGCAGCGTCCCCGTCCTGGCGGGGGCCTCCTACGAGCAGTACTTC; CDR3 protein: CSVPVLAGASYEQYF
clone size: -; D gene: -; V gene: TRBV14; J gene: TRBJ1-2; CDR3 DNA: TGTGCCAGCAGCCAAGGTAGTCGGACAGTCTATGGCTACACCTTC; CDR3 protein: CASSQGSRTVYGYTF
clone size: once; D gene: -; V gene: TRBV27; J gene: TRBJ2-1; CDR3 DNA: TGTGCCAGCAGTTCGGGCTGGGGGGATGAGCAGTTCTTC; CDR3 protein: CASSSGWGDEQFF
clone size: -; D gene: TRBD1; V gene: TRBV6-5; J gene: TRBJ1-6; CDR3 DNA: TGTGCCAGCAGTTCCTCGGGACAGTATAATTCACCCCTCCACTTT; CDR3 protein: CASSSSGQYNSPLHF
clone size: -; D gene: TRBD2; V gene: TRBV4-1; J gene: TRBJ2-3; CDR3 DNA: TGCGCCAGCAGCCTCACCCCCTTAGCGGGACTCACAGATACGCAGTATTTT; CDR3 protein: CASSLTPLAGLTDTQYF
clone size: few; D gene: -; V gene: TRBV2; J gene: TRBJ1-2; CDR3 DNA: TGTGCCAGCAGTGAAGGGACCGTACGGGGTGAGGGCTACACCTTC; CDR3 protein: CASSEGTVRGEGYTF
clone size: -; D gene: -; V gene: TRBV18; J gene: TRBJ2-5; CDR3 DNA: TGTGCCAGCTCACCACTGCCAGCGAGGGGGGAGACCCAGTACTTC; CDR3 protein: CASSPLPARGETQYF